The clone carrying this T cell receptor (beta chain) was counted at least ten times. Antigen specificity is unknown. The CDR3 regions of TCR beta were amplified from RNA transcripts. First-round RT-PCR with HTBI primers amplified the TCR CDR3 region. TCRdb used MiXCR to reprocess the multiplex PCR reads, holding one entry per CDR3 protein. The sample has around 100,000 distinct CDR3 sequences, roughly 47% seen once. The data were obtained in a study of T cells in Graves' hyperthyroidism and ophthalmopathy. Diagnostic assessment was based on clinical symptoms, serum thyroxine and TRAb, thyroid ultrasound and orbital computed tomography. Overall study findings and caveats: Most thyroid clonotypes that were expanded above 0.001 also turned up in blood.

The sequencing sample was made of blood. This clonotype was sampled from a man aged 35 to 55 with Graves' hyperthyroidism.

CDR3 region: CSARDSWLASTSYEQYF. CDR3 in DNA: TGCAGTGCTAGAGATTCCTGGCTAGCGTCTACCTCCTACGAGCAGTACTTC. The chain couples TRBV20-1 to TRBJ2-7, with D possibly matching TRBD2 (6 bases). The CDR3 consists of 17 residues. The ends were cut back, 0 bases at V and 0 bases at J, with 18 bases in the middle. The germline V gene encodes CDR1 DFQATT and CDR2 SNEGSKA (reference sequence).